The 22 T cell receptor beta chains given below trace back to one sample, sequenced in a study of shared clonotypes between healthy human individuals. It was CD45RO-negative cells, positively selected for CCR7, that made up naive CD8 cells, with terminally differentiated effector memory CD45RA+ cells excluded. The method was immunoSEQ multiplex PCR; TCRdb's version includes in-frame clones alone and lacks a portion of them. The data hold around 600,000 clones, with nearly 98% observed a single time. The sample was naive CD8+ T cells sorted from blood. These receptors came from a man younger than 45 in good health.

The V gene is TRBV19, the J gene TRBJ2-7; 7 bases align to TRBD2. Germline trimming cut 2 bases from V and 4 bases from J; bases unmatched to any gene: 5. From germline, CDR1 is LNHDA and CDR2 SQIVND (reference sequence). The length of the CDR3 is 14 residues. The CDR3 nucleotides are TGTGCCAGTAGTATATATGCGGGAGTTTACGAGCAGTACTTC. This sequence encodes CASSIYAGVYEQYF.

The chain recombines TRBV27 with TRBJ2-7; no firm D call. The germline gives CDR1 MNHEY, CDR2 SMNVEV (reference sequence). V lost 5 bases and J 2 bases, leaving 22 bases between the germline ends. CDR3 length equals 17 residues. The CDR3 reads CASSGPNDRLRPYEQYF. The CDR3 bases are TGTGCCAGCAGTGGCCCAAACGACCGCCTTCGGCCCTACGAGCAGTACTTC.

The J gene is TRBJ2-1, the V gene TRBV9; D is unresolved. This CDR3 has 14 residues. V dropped 4 bases and J dropped 3 bases, with 11 bases sitting between them. Germline lookup yields CDR1 SGDLS and CDR2 YYNGEE. CDR3 protein: CASSSSVGYNEQFF. The CDR3 DNA is TGTGCCAGCAGCTCTTCAGTTGGCTACAATGAGCAGTTCTTC.

The chain recombines TRBV11-2 with TRBJ2-7; no clear D gene. CDR3 length equals 17 residues. Germline V lookup: CDR1 SGHAT, CDR2 FQNNGV. V gave up 5 bases and J gave up 1 base, with 21 bases separating them. The chain's CDR3 is CASSPRWEGYGSYEQYF. CDR3 bases: TGTGCCAGCAGCCCCCGGTGGGAAGGTTATGGGTCCTACGAGCAGTACTTC.

The CDR3 bases are TGTGCCAGCAGCCTTCAGGGGATCAACTACGAGCAGTACTTC. This codes for CASSLQGINYEQYF. The chain carries TRBV27 and TRBJ2-7; D might be TRBD1 (6 bases). The ends were cut back, 6 bases at V and 3 bases at J, with 15 bases in the middle. Germline V lookup: CDR1 MNHEY, CDR2 SMNVEV (reference sequence). The CDR3 is 14 residues long.

This chain connects TRBV4-1 to TRBJ2-7; the D is unclear. The CDR3 is 15 residues long. V was shortened by 3 bases and J by 6 bases, with 18 bases between the two germline ends. Germline loops: CDR1 MGHRA, CDR2 YSYEKL. The CDR3 sequence: CASSQEGLPPREQYF. As DNA, the CDR3 is TGCGCCAGCAGCCAGGAAGGGCTCCCTCCTCGCGAGCAGTACTTC.

The chain has TRBV30 and TRBJ2-7; a possible D gene is TRBD1 (6 bases). The CDR3 has 14 residues. Germline V gene lookup returns CDR1 GTSNPN and CDR2 SVGIG (reference sequence). Trimming stripped 8 bases from V and 2 bases from J, with 19 bases between. CDR3 amino acids: CAGNYRERPYEQYF. The DNA of the CDR3 is TGTGCCGGAAACTACAGGGAACGACCCTACGAGCAGTACTTC.

The rearrangement uses TRBV28 and TRBJ1-2; D unclear. The CDR3 is 13 residues long. From germline, CDR1 is MDHEN and CDR2 SYDVKM. Trimming left V 2 bases short and J 8 bases short, with 12 bases between. CDR3 loop: CASSLGLKLGYTF. The CDR3 bases are TGTGCCAGCAGTTTAGGCTTAAAGTTGGGCTACACCTTC.

J is TRBJ2-7 and V is TRBV10-3; 8 bases are shared with TRBD2. Germline V gives CDR1 ENHRY, CDR2 SYGVKD. J gave up 1 base and V 4 bases, and 9 bases lay outside the gene matches. The CDR3 runs 16 residues. CDR3 in amino acids: CAISGSREGNSYEQYF. CDR3 coding DNA: TGTGCCATCAGTGGGTCTCGGGAGGGAAATTCCTACGAGCAGTACTTC.

The chain has TRBV5-1 and TRBJ2-7, with 9 bases fitting TRBD1. Trimming at V came to 4 bases and at J to 2 bases, leaving 4 bases not matched to a gene. Per germline, CDR1 SGHRS and CDR2 YFSETQ. The CDR3 runs 14 residues. The CDR3 reads CASSIRDRAYEQYF. The CDR3, as DNA: TGCGCCAGCAGCATCCGGGACAGGGCCTACGAGCAGTACTTC.

Turning to this clone: This specimen includes other DNA sequences encoding the same CDR3. The rearrangement uses TRBV27 and TRBJ2-7; no firm D call. V dropped 2 bases and J dropped 2 bases, with 7 bases sitting between them. The CDR3 totals 13 residues. CDR1 and CDR2 (germline): MNHEY, SMNVEV (reference sequence). CDR3 sequence: CASSLRRTYEQYF. CDR3 DNA: TGTGCCAGCAGTTTAAGACGGACCTACGAGCAGTACTTC.

CDR3 coding DNA: TGTGCCAGCAGTGAATATCCGGACAGGGGCAGGGATAATGAAAAACTGTTTTTT. It codes for CASSEYPDRGRDNEKLFF. This chain joins TRBV6-1 and TRBJ1-4; 9 nucleotides line up with TRBD1. Germline V gene lookup returns CDR1 MNHNS and CDR2 SASEGT. The CDR3 runs to 18 residues. V was clipped by 2 bases and J by 4 bases; unmatched bases: 11.

The chain links TRBV27 to TRBJ2-1; no clear D. The CDR3 is made up of 14 amino acids. Trimming removed 2 bases from V and 3 bases from J, with 8 bases in between. Germline CDR1 and CDR2: MNHEY and SMNVEV (reference sequence). The CDR3 DNA is TGTGCCAGCAGTTTAATTCCTCGCTACAATGAGCAGTTCTTC. Protein: CASSLIPRYNEQFF.

This chain connects TRBV6-5 to TRBJ1-1; D gene ambiguous. V was trimmed by 4 bases and J by 0 bases, leaving 9 bases between them. Germline assignment: CDR1 MNHEY and CDR2 SVGAGI. The CDR3 totals 14 residues. The CDR3 coding sequence is TGTGCCAGCAGTTGGACGGAAATGAACACTGAAGCTTTCTTT. Encoded protein: CASSWTEMNTEAFF.

The CDR3 loop is CASSSRLGTAVPLMEQYF. The CDR3 DNA sequence: TGCGCCAGCAGCTCCAGGCTTGGGACAGCCGTGCCCCTAATGGAGCAGTACTTC. The gene calls are TRBV5-1 and TRBJ2-7; 7 positions match TRBD1. The CDR3 runs 18 residues. V dropped 3 bases and J dropped 7; count of bases not matched to a gene: 22. Germline V gene data show CDR1 as SGHRS and CDR2 as YFSETQ.

The genes are TRBV28 and TRBJ1-1; 7 positions match TRBD1. V trimming: 2 bases; J trimming: 5 bases; junction bases outside the gene matches: 5. There are 14 residues in the CDR3. Per the germline V gene, CDR1 is MDHEN and CDR2 is SYDVKM. DNA of the CDR3: TGTGCCAGCAGTTTACGAGGGGGCTGGACTGAAGCTTTCTTT. This translates into CASSLRGGWTEAFF. The variable domain in full, completed from reference TRBV28 and TRBJ1-1, reads DVKVTQSSRYLVKRTGEKVFLECVQDMDHENMFWYRQDPGLGLRLIYFSYDVKMKEKGDIPEGYSVSREKKERFSLILESASTNQTSMYLCASSLRGGWTEAFFGQGTRLTVV.

CDR3 in DNA: TGTGCCAGCAGCTTGGGGGGTAGATCGGGAGTCTACAATGAGCAGTTCTTC. The encoded protein is CASSLGGRSGVYNEQFF. This chain links TRBV5-4 with TRBJ2-1, with D possibly matching TRBD2 (6 bases). Trimming left V 0 bases short and J 3 bases short, with 16 bases between. Looked up from germline, CDR1 is SGHNT and CDR2 is YYREEE (reference sequence). This CDR3 has 17 amino acids.

This chain connects TRBV25-1 to TRBJ2-7, with no clear D. V was trimmed by 5 bases and J by 5 bases, leaving 7 bases between them. CDR1 MGHDK and CDR2 SYGVNS come from the germline V gene. The CDR3 runs to 11 residues. The DNA for the CDR3 is TGTGCCAGCAGTATAGGTCACGAGCAGTACTTC. This gives the protein CASSIGHEQYF.

This clone was seen only once. The CDR3 loop reads CASSPGDRISYEQYF. The CDR3 bases are TGTGCCAGCTCACCGGGGGACAGGATATCTTACGAGCAGTACTTC. The V and J genes are TRBV18 and TRBJ2-5, with 8 bases lining up with TRBD1. The better agreement between TRBJ2-7 and the DNA end casts doubt on the J call. Germline V lookup: CDR1 KGHSH, CDR2 LQKENI. This CDR3 spans 15 amino acids.

The CDR3 DNA is TGTGCCAGCAGCTTAGGGGGTCCTGGCTACACCTTC. Residues: CASSLGGPGYTF. The chain couples TRBV11-2 to TRBJ1-2; unclear D gene. The CDR3 contains 12 residues. Trimming removed 1 base at V and 7 bases at J, with 7 bases between. CDR1 and CDR2 (germline): SGHAT, FQNNGV. The full variable domain, completed using reference TRBV11-2 and TRBJ1-2, is EAGVAQSPRYKIIEKRQSVAFWCNPISGHATLYWYQQILGQGPKLLIQFQNNGVVDDSQLPKDRFSAERLKGVDSTLKIQPAKLEDSAVYLCASSLGGPGYTFGSGTRLTVV.

CDR3 in DNA: TGTGCCAGTTGGACAGGCAATCAGCCCCAGCATTTT. The encoded protein is CASWTGNQPQHF. This chain uses TRBV27 with TRBJ1-5; D is perhaps TRBD1 (6 bases). The CDR3 is 12 residues long. Germline assignment: CDR1 MNHEY and CDR2 SMNVEV (reference sequence). Between the trimmed V and J ends, which lost 9 bases and 2 bases, there was a span of 8 bases.

Concerning this clone: The sample contains more than one DNA sequence encoding this CDR3. The chain uses TRBV7-9 and TRBJ2-3; no firm D call. V shed 0 bases and J shed 2 bases, with 3 bases lying between them. This CDR3 is built from 13 residues. Germline-derived CDR1 and CDR2 are SEHNR and FQNEAQ (reference sequence). CDR3 sequence: CASSLANTDTQYF. In DNA form, the CDR3 reads TGTGCCAGCAGCTTAGCGAACACAGATACGCAGTATTTT.